Listed here are 8 T cell receptor beta chains from one sample, sequenced in a study of neurological immune-mediated disorders. Using its own MiXCR run on the 5' RACE reads, TCRdb lists one record per CDR3 protein. The sample lists 75,000 to 80,000 distinct CDR3 sequences; 4.5% to 6.5% were seen once. The material sequenced was PBMCs. These receptors came from a young woman with multiple sclerosis.

In regard to this clonotype: It may be a read error: a sequence one base away is much more abundant. CDR3 DNA: TGTGCCAGCAGTCATATGAGTCGGGTAGGTGAAGCTTTCTTT. It is translated as CASSHMSRVGEAFF. The chain links TRBV6-1 to TRBJ1-1; D gene uncertain. CDR1 MNHNS and CDR2 SASEGT come from the germline V gene. The CDR3 contains 14 residues. V lost 5 bases and J 7 bases, leaving 17 bases between the germline ends.

Ten or more counts support this clonotype. The J gene is TRBJ2-3, the V gene TRBV20-1; 10 bases are a match to TRBD2. The CDR3 runs 16 residues. After removal of 5 bases from V and 2 bases from J, the junction contained 10 bases not matched to a gene. Germline loops: CDR1 DFQATT, CDR2 SNEGSKA (reference sequence). The CDR3: CSAGKTSGAYTDTQYF. The DNA of the CDR3 is TGCAGTGCTGGGAAAACTAGCGGGGCCTACACAGATACGCAGTATTTT.

This clonotype was detected ten times or more. This sequence joins TRBV2 and TRBJ2-5; 8 positions match TRBD1. J lost 2 bases, V lost 7 bases, and 3 bases had no gene match. The length of the CDR3 is 13 residues. Germline lookup yields CDR1 SNHLY and CDR2 FYNNEI. The DNA for the CDR3 is TGTGCCAGCAAGGGACAGGTACAAGAGACCCAGTACTTC. The encoded protein is CASKGQVQETQYF.

This clonotype was counted at least ten times. Germline is not matched at one junction end, which may reflect a read error. This sequence joins TRBV7-9 and TRBJ1-1; 7 bases align to TRBD1. This CDR3 has 13 amino acids. The germline CDR1 and CDR2 sequences are SEHNR and FQNEAQ (reference sequence). CDR3 amino acids: CASSPTGNAEAFF. The CDR3 DNA is TGTGCCAGCAGCCCGACAGGGAACGCTGAAGCTTTCTTT.

This clonotype showed up just once. The rearrangement links TRBV10-1 to TRBJ2-3; D gene uncertain. There are 14 residues in the CDR3. Trimming took 0 bases from V and 1 from J, leaving 5 bases between them. In germline, CDR1 is WNHNN, CDR2 SYGVQD (reference sequence). CDR3 region: CASSESDGTDTQYF. CDR3 nucleotide sequence: TGCGCCAGCAGTGAGTCGGACGGCACAGATACGCAGTATTTT.

This clonotype was counted ten times or more. The rearrangement joins TRBV21-1 to TRBJ1-5; TRBD1 reflects the table's D call only, with no check against the DNA. TRBV21-1 is a known pseudogene. The CDR3 has 15 residues. CDR3 bases: TGTGCCAGCAGCAAAGTGGGGGTTAGCAATCAGCCCCAGCATTTT. It encodes CASSKVGVSNQPQHF.

This clonotype has ten or more counts. This chain connects TRBV10-2 to TRBJ2-1; 9 nucleotides agree with TRBD2. Germline CDR1 and CDR2: WSHSY and SAAADI. V shed 6 bases, J shed 5 bases, and the junction held 14 bases outside the gene matches. This CDR3 is built from 17 residues. For the CDR3, the DNA is TGCGCCAGCAGGGGGTGGGGAGCGGGGGGAACCCACAATGAGCAGTTCTTC. Its translation is CASRGWGAGGTHNEQFF.

The chain uses TRBV5-1 and TRBJ1-2; no clear D. There are 14 residues in the CDR3. V lost 3 bases to trimming and J lost 4 bases, with 13 bases between them. Germline lookup yields CDR1 SGHRS and CDR2 YFSETQ. The CDR3 DNA follows: TGCGCCAGCAGCTCGAGGGAGGGCTCCTATGGCTACACCTTC. Its translation is CASSSREGSYGYTF.